What follows are 9 T cell receptor beta chains derived from one specimen sequenced in a study of T cells after yellow fever vaccination. TCRdb used MiXCR to reprocess the 5' RACE reads, holding one entry per CDR3 protein. The table has roughly 340,000 distinct CDR3 sequences, approximately 3.9% seen once. This sample comprised PBMCs, obtained 5 days after the yellow fever booster vaccination. The receptor source for this set is a man aged 18 to 30 who received the YFV17D yellow fever vaccine.

This clonotype occurred a few times. The chain employs TRBV5-1 and TRBJ2-1; D is tentatively TRBD1 or TRBD2 (5 bases each). Deletions cut 3 bases from V and 9 bases from J, with 16 bases between. The CDR3 totals 14 residues. CDR1 and CDR2 from the germline V gene are SGHRS and YFSETQ. The CDR3 DNA reads TGCGCCAGCAGCTGGGACCAGCCTGCCGTTGAGCAGTTCTTC. This codes for CASSWDQPAVEQFF.

This clonotype was seen repeatedly, ten times or more. The chain carries TRBV7-2 and TRBJ2-2; possible D gene TRBD2, 6 bases. Trimming shortened V by 5 bases and J by 7 bases, and 14 bases separated the two germline ends. Looked up from germline, CDR1 is SGHTA and CDR2 is FQGNSA. The CDR3 has 14 amino acids. Here the CDR3 reads CASSPGLSNGELFF. The DNA for the CDR3 is TGTGCCAGCAGCCCGGGACTCTCGAACGGGGAGCTGTTTTTT.

This clonotype occurred a few times. V gene TRBV5-1 combines with J gene TRBJ2-6, with a tentative D call TRBD1 (5 bases). Trimming removed 1 base from V and 2 bases from J, with 13 bases in between. CDR1 is SGHRS, CDR2 YFSETQ, per germline. The CDR3 runs 17 residues. The CDR3 nucleotides read TGCGCCAGCAGCTTGAATGTAGGGGCGACTGGGGCCAACGTCCTGACTTTC. Translation gives CASSLNVGATGANVLTF.

This clonotype turned up a few times. V is TRBV5-4 and J is TRBJ2-3; D gene unclear. Deletions cut 2 bases from V and 1 base from J, with 11 bases between. The CDR3 has 15 residues. CDR1 is SGHNT and CDR2 is YYREEE in the germline V gene (reference sequence). CDR3 residues: CASSFLDQRTDTQYF. The CDR3 DNA is TGTGCCAGCAGCTTTCTTGACCAACGCACAGATACGCAGTATTTT.

This clonotype was seen at least ten times. CDR3 sequence: CASSVSSGDYNEQFF. The CDR3 nucleotides are TGTGCCAGTAGTGTGTCTAGCGGGGACTACAATGAGCAGTTCTTC. The chain combines TRBV19 with TRBJ2-1; TRBD2 aligns across 9 bases. This CDR3 contains 15 residues. Trimming at V came to 5 bases and at J to 3 bases, leaving 5 bases not matched to a gene. Germline CDR1 and CDR2: LNHDA and SQIVND (reference sequence).

This clonotype has only a few counts. V usage is TRBV7-9 and J usage is TRBJ1-1, with D perhaps matching TRBD1 (6 bases). This CDR3 comprises 18 residues. V dropped 3 bases and J dropped 2 bases, with 22 bases sitting between them. Germline V gene lookup returns CDR1 SEHNR and CDR2 FQNEAQ (reference sequence). The CDR3 sequence is CASSLLRGTTSPNTEAFF. CDR3 sequence (DNA): TGTGCCAGCAGCTTGTTGCGTGGGACAACCTCCCCTAACACTGAAGCTTTCTTT.

This clonotype was counted only a few times. The chain has TRBV12-5 and TRBJ2-2; TRBD1 agrees at 9 bases. In germline, CDR1 is LGHNT, CDR2 FRNRAP. V was pared by 3 bases and J by 1 base, with 15 bases of the junction left unmatched. The CDR3 length is 20 residues. The CDR3 DNA follows: TGTGCTAGTGGTTTTTTGATCCCGACAGGGGGAGTTATGAACACCGGGGAGCTGTTTTTT. Residues: CASGFLIPTGGVMNTGELFF.

This clonotype was observed a handful of times. The gene calls are TRBV5-1 and TRBJ2-7; 7 bases are a match to TRBD1. CDR1 and CDR2 from the germline V gene are SGHRS and YFSETQ. The CDR3 extends over 15 amino acids. After removal of 2 bases from V and 3 bases from J, the junction contained 8 bases not matched to a gene. CDR3 protein: CASSLGQATYYEQYF. For the CDR3, the DNA is TGCGCCAGCAGCTTAGGACAGGCGACTTACTACGAGCAGTACTTC.

This clonotype showed up just a few times. The V and J genes are TRBV6-2 or TRBV6-3 and TRBJ2-5; D is perhaps TRBD2 (7 bases). Deletions cut 2 bases from V and 3 bases from J, with 16 bases between. CDR1 and CDR2 (germline): MNHEY, SVGEGT. The CDR3 is 16 residues long. CDR3 residues: CASSYGGGAAEETQYF. CDR3 sequence (DNA): TGTGCCAGCAGTTACGGTGGGGGGGCGGCGGAAGAGACCCAGTACTTC.